This entry features one T cell receptor (beta chain) sequence. Its antigen is not known. This specimen comes from a study of T cell responses to AZD1222 COVID-19 vaccine. Study-wide findings and caveats: Clonal diversity was possibly underestimated, and white British individuals and females predominated among donors. Just a handful of AZD1222 recipients were seropositive at baseline.

Assay used: immunoSEQ multiplex PCR; TCRdb lists only in-frame clones, some missing. The repertoire holds 95,000 to 120,000 clones, 89% seen once, with around 3.3% in the top ten. The CDR3 has 14 residues. CDR1 MNHEY and CDR2 SVGAGI come from the germline V gene. V was clipped by 7 bases and J by 4 bases, with 16 bases between them. Specimen: peripheral blood, collected on day 0 of MenACWY control vaccination. The V gene is TRBV6-5, the J gene TRBJ1-1, with D possibly TRBD1 on 5 matching bases. This receptor was obtained from an adult in good health. The CDR3 reads CASTPGRLSTEAFF. The CDR3 DNA reads as TGTGCCAGCACCCCGGGACGGTTAAGCACTGAAGCTTTCTTT.